What follows are 18 T cell receptor beta chains derived from one specimen sequenced in a study of beta chain features in type 1 diabetes. Study results and caveats: The study found moderately but significantly shorter TCRB CDR3s in all four CD4+ subsets of Type 1 diabetes patients.

Antigen specificity for these receptors is unknown. Every isolated RNA sample was fully reverse transcribed, so sequencing captured expressed TCRB transcripts. Assay: immunoSEQ multiplex PCR; the TCRdb copy retains only in-frame clones and omits some. This sample carries around 160,000 clones, 63% of them seen once, and the ten largest clones take approximately 0.089%. Sequencing was carried out using naive CD4+ T cells from blood. These receptors all stem from a man aged 25 to 45 with type 1 diabetes.

Only a few counts were recorded for this clone. J is TRBJ2-5 and V is TRBV30; perhaps TRBD1 as D (7 bases). V dropped 8 bases and J dropped 2 bases, with 9 bases sitting between them. Germline CDR1 is GTSNPN and CDR2 is SVGIG (reference sequence). The CDR3 has 11 residues. The CDR3, as DNA: TGTGCCGCGGGACAGCAAGAGACCCAGTACTTC. Its translation: CAAGQQETQYF.

The chain carries TRBV4-1 and TRBJ2-3; possibly TRBD1 or TRBD2 for D (5 bases each). The germline V gene has CDR1 MGHRA and CDR2 YSYEKL. Trimming removed 0 bases at V and 4 bases at J, with 17 bases between. This CDR3 spans 17 amino acids. CDR3 amino acids: CASSQDFRDPSPDTQYF. CDR3 DNA: TGCGCCAGCAGCCAAGATTTCCGGGACCCCTCGCCAGATACGCAGTATTTT.

This clone turned up a few times. The chain recombines TRBV29-1 with TRBJ2-3, with D perhaps TRBD1 (5 bases). CDR1 is SQVTM and CDR2 is ANQGSEA in the germline V gene. Trimming removed 4 bases at V and 4 bases at J, with 15 bases between. CDR3 length: 14 amino acids. The CDR3 coding sequence is TGCAGCGTTGGGCAGGGTGCCTTTGCAGATACGCAGTATTTT. Protein product: CSVGQGAFADTQYF.

The gene calls are TRBV29-1 and TRBJ1-1; D remains ambiguous. The CDR3 totals 13 residues. The ends were cut back, 0 bases at V and 5 bases at J, with 10 bases in the middle. The V gene's germline CDR1 is SQVTM and CDR2 ANQGSEA. This CDR3 reads CSVEDWRETEAFF. DNA of the CDR3: TGCAGCGTTGAAGATTGGCGGGAAACTGAAGCTTTCTTT.

This chain connects TRBV28 to TRBJ2-7; 10 bases agree with TRBD1. From germline, CDR1 is MDHEN and CDR2 SYDVKM. This CDR3 spans 17 amino acids. With 4 bases clipped from V and 3 bases from J, the junction kept 12 bases outside the gene matches. The CDR3 DNA follows: TGTGCCAGCAGTTCCCCAACGGACAGGGGGTTATTCTACGAGCAGTACTTC. It codes for CASSSPTDRGLFYEQYF.

This chain links TRBV29-1 with TRBJ2-7; D is ambiguous. The germline V gene encodes CDR1 SQVTM and CDR2 ANQGSEA. This CDR3 region has 12 residues. V was clipped by 4 bases and J by 5 bases, with 12 bases between them. The CDR3 protein is CSVASARNEQYF. The DNA of the CDR3 is TGCAGCGTTGCCTCCGCACGGAACGAGCAGTACTTC.

CDR3 amino acids: CACHESEKLFF. CDR3 nucleotide sequence: TGTGCCTGCCATGAGAGTGAAAAACTGTTTTTT. This chain joins TRBV30 and TRBJ1-4, with no clear D. The germline V gene has CDR1 GTSNPN and CDR2 SVGIG (reference sequence). CDR3 length equals 11 residues. V lost 6 bases and J 7 bases, leaving 9 bases between the germline ends. Full variable domain (rest looked up from reference TRBV30 and TRBJ1-4): SQTIHQWPATLVQPVGSPLSLECTVEGTSNPNLYWYRQAAGRGLQLLFYSVGIGQISSEVPQNLSASRPQDRQFILSSKKLLLSDSGFYLCACHESEKLFFGSGTQLSVL.

The J gene is TRBJ1-2, the V gene TRBV10-3; 7 bases match TRBD1. The length of the CDR3 is 12 residues. The J segment lost 4 bases and the V segment lost 5 bases, leaving 1 base of the junction unmatched. Germline CDR1 is ENHRY and CDR2 is SYGVKD. The CDR3 sequence: CAISRQGYGYTF. The CDR3 DNA reads as TGTGCCATCAGTCGACAGGGCTATGGCTACACCTTC.

This clone has just a few counts. The V and J genes are TRBV4-1 and TRBJ2-5, with 11 positions matching TRBD2. Germline loops: CDR1 MGHRA, CDR2 YSYEKL. This CDR3 region has 15 residues. J gave up 5 bases and V 4 bases, and 6 bases lay outside the gene matches. CDR3 in DNA: TGCGCCAGCAGCCTAACCGGGACTAGCGGTGAGACCCAGTACTTC. This sequence encodes CASSLTGTSGETQYF.

The CDR3 coding sequence is TGCAGCGTCCCCGGGGACAGGGTGATTTTAGAGACCCAGTACTTC. Translation gives CSVPGDRVILETQYF. The chain combines TRBV29-1 with TRBJ2-5; 9 nucleotides align to TRBD1. Trimming cost V 6 bases and J 4 bases; bases outside gene matches: 12. The CDR3 consists of 15 residues. CDR1 is SQVTM and CDR2 is ANQGSEA in the germline V gene.

The chain has TRBV7-9 and TRBJ2-1; D uncertain. The CDR3 runs 15 residues. V lost 5 bases and J lost 0, with 11 bases in between. Germline V gene sequence: CDR1 SEHNR, CDR2 FQNEAQ (reference sequence). The CDR3: CASSPSWSSYNEQFF. In DNA, the CDR3 is TGTGCCAGCAGCCCCAGTTGGAGCTCCTACAATGAGCAGTTCTTC.

The V and J genes are TRBV2 and TRBJ2-6, with D maybe TRBD1 (5 bases). The CDR3 has 15 residues. Per germline, CDR1 SNHLY and CDR2 FYNNEI. V was clipped by 3 bases and J by 4 bases, with 10 bases between them. CDR3 sequence: CASSEGPRGANVLTF. DNA of the CDR3: TGTGCCAGCAGTGAGGGGCCCCGGGGGGCCAACGTCCTGACTTTC.

The chain joins TRBV7-2 to TRBJ2-3; TRBD2 matches 12 bases. Germline CDR1 and CDR2: SGHTA and FQGNSA. V trimming: 5 bases; J trimming: 0 bases; junction bases outside the gene matches: 9. This CDR3 comprises 18 residues. DNA of the CDR3: TGTGCCAGCAGCCTCGCCCCGACTAGCGGGGGTAGCACAGATACGCAGTATTTT. It translates to CASSLAPTSGGSTDTQYF. Looking up the rest from reference TRBV7-2 and TRBJ2-3 gives the full variable domain: GAGVSQSPSNKVTEKGKDVELRCDPISGHTALYWYRQSLGQGLEFLIYFQGNSAPDKSGLPSDRFSAERTGGSVSTLTIQRTQQEDSAVYLCASSLAPTSGGSTDTQYFGPGTRLTVL.

The chain has TRBV5-1 and TRBJ1-1; D gene uncertain. Trimming took 5 bases from V and 3 from J, leaving 11 bases between them. CDR3 length: 13 residues. Per the germline V gene, CDR1 is SGHRS and CDR2 is YFSETQ. The CDR3 bases are TGCGCCAGCAGTCTGGACGGGTACACTGAAGCTTTCTTT. Translated: CASSLDGYTEAFF. The full variable domain, its missing parts supplied by reference TRBV5-1 and TRBJ1-1, is KAGVTQTPRYLIKTRGQQVTLSCSPISGHRSVSWYQQTPGQGLQFLFEYFSETQRNKGNFPGRFSGRQFSNSRSEMNVSTLELGDSALYLCASSLDGYTEAFFGQGTRLTVV.

This rearrangement joins TRBV29-1 to TRBJ2-7; D is perhaps TRBD1 (5 bases). Trimming shortened V by 6 bases and J by 2 bases, and 11 bases separated the two germline ends. The CDR3 is made up of 12 amino acids. Per the germline V gene, CDR1 is SQVTM and CDR2 is ANQGSEA. CDR3 in DNA: TGCAGCGTCGATTCAGGGACCTACGAGCAGTACTTC. It specifies CSVDSGTYEQYF.

This sequence joins TRBV7-9 and TRBJ2-7; unclear D gene. CDR1 is SEHNR and CDR2 is FQNEAQ in the germline V gene (reference sequence). Trimming left V 5 bases short and J 4 bases short, with 6 bases between. The CDR3 has 11 residues. CDR3 in amino acids: CASSREYEQYF. The CDR3, as DNA: TGTGCCAGCAGCCGCGAGTACGAGCAGTACTTC.

J is TRBJ2-7 and V is TRBV29-1; D call uncertain. Germline V CDR1 and CDR2: SQVTM, ANQGSEA. This CDR3 comprises 12 residues. V dropped 4 bases and J dropped 4 bases, with 11 bases sitting between them. CDR3 loop: CSVAELKYEQYF. In DNA, the CDR3 is TGCAGCGTTGCAGAGCTGAAATACGAGCAGTACTTC.

The chain employs TRBV5-4 and TRBJ2-7; TRBD1 might be the D (6 bases). Trimming removed 0 bases at V and 9 bases at J, with 10 bases between. The length of the CDR3 is 12 residues. Germline-derived CDR1 and CDR2 are SGHNT and YYREEE (reference sequence). CDR3 amino acids: CASSLDRVGQYF. The CDR3 DNA follows: TGTGCCAGCAGCTTGGACAGGGTCGGGCAGTACTTC.